Listed below are T cell receptor beta chains from one sample, sequenced in a study of T cell responses to AZD1222 COVID-19 vaccine. Clones were read by immunoSEQ multiplex PCR, and TCRdb kept only the in-frame ones, dropping some. Here the sample spans around 160,000 clones, about 93% being singletons. Sequenced material: peripheral blood, taken on day 0 of AZD1222 vaccination. These TCRs come from an adult in good health. CDR3s include the opening cysteine and the closing phenylalanine or tryptophan. D genes are given only for firm matches. Clone size appears in some rows only: once, few, many, or a class for an expanded clone.

>.|TRBV6-6|TRBD1|TRBJ1-4
CASSDPGTANEKLFF
TGTGCCAGCAGCGATCCGGGGACAGCTAATGAAAAACTGTTTTTT
>.|TRBV5-1|.|TRBJ1-5
CASSLEILGILNQPQHF
TGCGCCAGCAGCTTGGAGATCTTGGGGATCCTCAATCAGCCCCAGCATTTT
>.|TRBV30|.|TRBJ1-1
CAWSREHTEAFF
TGTGCCTGGAGTCGGGAGCACACTGAAGCTTTCTTT
>few|TRBV29-1|.|TRBJ2-7
CSVEDLYEQYF
TGCAGCGTTGAAGATCTTTACGAGCAGTACTTC
>.|TRBV5-5|.|TRBJ2-1
CASSPTGSYNEQFF
TGTGCCAGCAGCCCCACCGGCTCCTACAATGAGCAGTTCTTC
>.|TRBV30|.|TRBJ1-1
CAFLDYTEAFF
TGTGCCTTCCTAGACTACACTGAAGCTTTCTTT
>.|TRBV9|.|TRBJ2-7
CASSRSQSEQYF
TGTGCCAGCAGCCGCTCCCAGAGCGAGCAGTACTTC
>.|TRBV7-9|.|TRBJ1-6
CASSLAGTYNSPLHF
TGTGCCAGCAGCTTGGCGGGAACTTACAATTCACCCCTCCACTTT
>.|TRBV27|TRBD1|TRBJ2-2
CASRLRDRGSGELFF
TGTGCCAGCAGACTCCGGGACAGGGGATCCGGGGAGCTGTTTTTT
>.|TRBV3-1/TRBV3-2|.|TRBJ1-1
CASSHRTGTNTEAFF
TGTGCCAGCAGCCACCGAACAGGGACTAACACTGAAGCTTTCTTT
>.|TRBV6-1|.|TRBJ1-2
CASSEVGLKGGYTF
TGTGCCAGCAGTGAAGTGGGTCTTAAGGGAGGCTACACCTTC
>.|TRBV27|TRBD1|TRBJ2-7
CASSLGRGRPPYEQYF
TGTGCCAGCAGTTTAGGAAGGGGGCGCCCCCCCTACGAGCAGTACTTC
>.|TRBV5-1|.|TRBJ2-3
CASSLEGGTDTQYF
TGCGCCAGCAGCTTGGAAGGCGGCACAGATACGCAGTATTTT
>.|TRBV24-1|.|TRBJ1-5
CATSDPKQNRNQPQHF
TGTGCCACCAGTGACCCGAAACAAAACCGGAATCAGCCCCAGCATTTT
>.|TRBV18|.|TRBJ1-5
CASSPVKDSNQPQHF
TGTGCCAGCTCACCCGTCAAGGATAGCAATCAGCCCCAGCATTTT
>.|TRBV5-4|.|TRBJ2-7
CASSWGPLSSYEQYF
TGTGCCAGCAGCTGGGGACCCCTCAGCTCCTACGAGCAGTACTTC
>.|TRBV28|.|TRBJ1-1
CASQGNTEAFF
TGTGCCAGCCAAGGGAACACTGAAGCTTTCTTT
>.|TRBV5-1|.|TRBJ2-6
CASTEVAGQATSGANVLTF
TGCGCCAGCACCGAGGTAGCGGGACAGGCGACGTCTGGGGCCAACGTCCTGACTTTC
>once|TRBV3-1/TRBV3-2|TRBD1|TRBJ1-4
CASSLSGGRANEKLFF
TGTGCCAGCAGCCTATCAGGGGGCAGGGCTAATGAAAAACTGTTTTTT
>.|TRBV3-1/TRBV3-2|TRBD2|TRBJ2-2
CASSQGYYSGRSRELFF
TGTGCCAGCAGCCAAGGGTACTATAGCGGGAGGTCCAGGGAGCTGTTTTTT
>.|TRBV5-1|TRBD1|TRBJ2-1
CASSWRQGDEQFF
TGCGCCAGCAGCTGGCGACAGGGCGATGAGCAGTTCTTC
>.|TRBV28|.|TRBJ1-4
CASSLPGPNEKLFF
TGTGCCAGCAGTCTGCCGGGACCTAATGAAAAACTGTTTTTT
>.|TRBV6-5|.|TRBJ1-1
CASSYSRSTEAFF
TGTGCCAGCAGTTACTCGAGGAGCACTGAAGCTTTCTTT
>.|TRBV12-3/TRBV12-4|.|TRBJ1-4
CASSFSGGEKLFF
TGTGCCAGCAGTTTTTCGGGGGGAGAAAAACTGTTTTTT
>once|TRBV5-4|.|TRBJ2-1
CASSLDAGEQFF
TGTGCCAGCAGCTTGGATGCGGGTGAGCAGTTCTTC
>.|TRBV9|TRBD2|TRBJ2-5
CASSVSGTSGRRQETQYF
TGTGCCAGCAGCGTCTCCGGGACTAGCGGGAGGAGGCAAGAGACCCAGTACTTC
>.|TRBV2|TRBD2|TRBJ2-3
CASNWKREFDTQYF
TGTGCCAGCAATTGGAAGCGGGAGTTTGATACGCAGTATTTT
>.|TRBV18|.|TRBJ2-3
CASSQGDTQYF
TGTGCCAGCTCGCAGGGAGATACGCAGTATTTT
>.|TRBV5-5|TRBD1|TRBJ1-5
CASSKPTGASNQPQHF
TGTGCCAGCAGCAAACCGACAGGGGCGAGCAATCAGCCCCAGCATTTT
>.|TRBV5-1|TRBD1|TRBJ1-4
CASSRGQGQSEKLFF
TGCGCCAGCAGCAGGGGACAGGGACAGAGTGAAAAACTGTTTTTT
>.|TRBV11-3|.|TRBJ2-1
CASSLDPPRGPYNEQFF
TGTGCCAGCAGCTTAGATCCTCCGAGGGGTCCCTACAATGAGCAGTTCTTC
>.|TRBV27|.|TRBJ1-1
CASSLQGSNTEAFF
TGTGCCAGCAGTTTACAAGGGTCGAACACTGAAGCTTTCTTT
>.|TRBV6-2/TRBV6-3|.|TRBJ1-2
CASSYSTVGYTF
TGTGCCAGCAGTTACTCGACAGTTGGCTACACCTTC
>.|TRBV4-1|.|TRBJ1-5
CASSQFIDQPQHF
TGCGCCAGCAGCCAGTTCATTGATCAGCCCCAGCATTTT
>once|TRBV9|.|TRBJ2-6
CASSVGRTGANVLTF
TGTGCCAGCAGCGTAGGCAGAACTGGGGCCAACGTCCTGACTTTC
>.|TRBV5-1|.|TRBJ1-2
CASSSTSPYGYTF
TGCGCCAGCAGCTCGACTAGCCCCTATGGCTACACCTTC
>.|TRBV6-6|TRBD1|TRBJ1-6
CASSDKQGNNSPLHF
TGTGCCAGCAGTGACAAACAGGGGAACAATTCACCCCTCCACTTT
>.|TRBV4-1|.|TRBJ2-1
CASSPLYPRSLSSYNEQFF
TGCGCCAGCAGCCCGCTTTATCCTAGGAGTCTTAGCTCCTACAATGAGCAGTTCTTC
>.|TRBV10-2|TRBD1|TRBJ1-5
CATRRDRGQPQHF
TGCGCCACCCGGAGGGACAGGGGTCAGCCCCAGCATTTT
>few|TRBV19|.|TRBJ1-5
CASRSDGDNQPQHF
TGTGCCAGTAGGTCAGACGGCGACAATCAGCCCCAGCATTTT
>.|TRBV3-1/TRBV3-2|TRBD1|TRBJ1-5
CASGQGNQPQHF
TGTGCCAGCGGACAGGGCAATCAGCCCCAGCATTTT
>.|TRBV29-1|TRBD1|TRBJ1-2
CSVEEAGGFGYTF
TGCAGCGTTGAAGAAGCAGGGGGCTTCGGCTACACCTTC
>.|TRBV28|TRBD1|TRBJ2-2
CASSTPGQGAGELFF
TGTGCCAGCAGTACGCCGGGACAGGGGGCCGGGGAGCTGTTTTTT
>.|TRBV7-3|.|TRBJ2-5
CASSLGRSETQYF
TGTGCCAGCAGCTTAGGTAGGTCGGAGACCCAGTACTTC
>.|TRBV12-3/TRBV12-4|.|TRBJ2-7
CASSFVSAGEQYF
TGTGCCAGCAGTTTCGTCTCCGCGGGGGAGCAGTACTTC
>.|TRBV12-3/TRBV12-4|.|TRBJ1-5
CATQGQKYQPQHF
TGTGCCACCCAAGGACAGAAATATCAGCCCCAGCATTTT
>.|TRBV6-5|.|TRBJ1-1
CASSYSGHMNTEAFF
TGTGCCAGCAGTTACTCTGGACACATGAACACTGAAGCTTTCTTT
>.|TRBV9|.|TRBJ2-2
CASSVDAMDTGELFF
TGTGCCAGCAGCGTAGACGCGATGGACACCGGGGAGCTGTTTTTT
>.|TRBV30|.|TRBJ1-5
CAWSLPLGPYSNQPQHF
TGTGCCTGGAGCCTACCTTTAGGGCCTTATAGCAATCAGCCCCAGCATTTT
>.|TRBV6-1|.|TRBJ1-1
CASSEGAGLNTEAFF
TGTGCCAGCAGTGAAGGGGCAGGTTTGAACACTGAAGCTTTCTTT
>.|TRBV7-9|.|TRBJ2-7
CASRGSLYEQYF
TGTGCCAGCAGGGGTTCCCTCTACGAGCAGTACTTC
>once|TRBV2|TRBD1|TRBJ1-5
CASKDREDQPQHF
TGTGCCAGCAAGGACAGGGAAGACCAGCCCCAGCATTTT
>.|TRBV7-2|.|TRBJ1-1
CASSLDRVQNTEAFF
TGTGCCAGCAGCTTAGACCGGGTCCAGAACACTGAAGCTTTCTTT
>.|TRBV29-1|TRBD1|TRBJ1-5
CSVVRQGNNQPQHF
TGCAGCGTTGTACGACAGGGGAACAATCAGCCCCAGCATTTT
>once|TRBV19|.|TRBJ1-2
CASSQQLNYGYTF
TGTGCCAGTAGCCAACAACTTAACTATGGCTACACCTTC